This TCR beta chain was captured in a study of STAT5B mutations in CD4+ large granular lymphocyte leukemia. Overall study: Among healthy controls, a particular HLA allele went with more CDR3 'QG' motifs.

This clone was detected a few times. Its antigen is not known. This was a survey-level run. The repertoire was sequenced with immunoSEQ multiplex PCR; TCRdb's copy has only in-frame clones and lacks some. The table lists around 30,000 clones, 70% to 85% of them singletons. Study results and caveats: Main leukemic clonotypes were patient-specific, but more than 20% appeared at low frequency elsewhere.

Germline V gene sequence: CDR1 SGHDT, CDR2 YYEEEE. V gave up 4 bases and J gave up 7 bases; unmatched junction bases: 10. This CDR3 comprises 15 residues. The clonotype comes from a human donor in good health. Material: CD4+ T cells from blood buffy coats. The chain carries TRBV5-6 and TRBJ1-5; 8 bases are shared with TRBD1. The CDR3 DNA is TGTGCCAGCAGCACCAGGGGGCGAAGGTCCCAGCCCCAGCATTTT. It is translated as CASSTRGRRSQPQHF.